Following are 18 T cell receptor beta chains from one sample sequenced in a study of OX40 agonist ivuxolimab in advanced cancers. Generated by immunoSEQ multiplex PCR, the TCRdb table keeps only in-frame clones and is missing some. The sample has around 80,000 clones, approximately 84% seen once; the top ten hold less than 9.5%. This material consisted of CD4+ or CD8+ T cells sorted from blood, taken in a trial of the OX40 agonist ivuxolimab. These TCRs come from an adult with an advanced solid tumor such as melanoma, head and neck, liver or kidney cancer.

In regard to this clone: A junction boundary mismatches the germline segment, possibly from a read error. The chain recombines TRBV7-7 with TRBJ1-1; D may be TRBD1 (6 bases). The CDR3 has 13 residues. Germline CDR1 is SSHAT and CDR2 is FNYEAQ (reference sequence). CDR3 residues: CASSLWRGTEAFF. The CDR3, as DNA: TGTGCTAGCAGCTTGTGGAGGGGGACTGAAGCTTTCTTT.

The chain uses TRBV5-1 and TRBJ2-1, with D possibly matching TRBD2 (5 bases). Trimming shortened V by 4 bases and J by 9 bases, and 14 bases separated the two germline ends. CDR1 and CDR2 (germline): SGHRS, YFSETQ. The CDR3 runs 13 residues. DNA of the CDR3: TGCGCCAGCAGCCCTTTCACTAGTCCTGAGCAGTTCTTC. It yields the protein CASSPFTSPEQFF.

The rearrangement joins TRBV12-5 to TRBJ2-1; 14 bases are shared with TRBD2. Germline V lookup: CDR1 LGHNT, CDR2 FRNRAP. The CDR3 extends over 23 amino acids. V was clipped by 2 bases and J by 0 bases; unmatched bases: 18. As DNA, the CDR3 is TGTGCTAGTGGTTTGAGCCAAACATCGGGACTAGCGGGGGAGATAAGCTCCTACAATGAGCAGTTCTTC. It encodes CASGLSQTSGLAGEISSYNEQFF.

The V gene is TRBV19, the J gene TRBJ2-2, with D perhaps given as TRBD1 or TRBD2 (5 bases each). This CDR3 is 15 amino acids long. The V and J ends lost 6 bases and 0 bases respectively, with 11 bases between them. Germline V gene lookup returns CDR1 LNHDA and CDR2 SQIVND (reference sequence). CDR3 amino acids: CASSLRGPNTGELFF. For the CDR3, the DNA is TGTGCCAGTAGCCTAAGGGGACCGAACACCGGGGAGCTGTTTTTT.

The chain is built from TRBV6-5 and TRBJ2-3; D is unclear. V shed 6 bases and J shed 0 bases, with 4 bases lying between them. Germline loops: CDR1 MNHEY, CDR2 SVGAGI. This CDR3 spans 12 amino acids. The CDR3 region is CASRPSTDTQYF. CDR3 DNA sequence: TGTGCCAGCAGACCTAGCACAGATACGCAGTATTTT.

The chain is built from TRBV30 and TRBJ1-2; D is uncertain. Germline loops: CDR1 GTSNPN, CDR2 SVGIG (reference sequence). The CDR3 is made up of 13 amino acids. Trimming stripped 0 bases from V and 5 bases from J, with 10 bases between. For the CDR3, the DNA is TGTGCCTGGAGTGTACACCGCAATTATGGCTACACCTTC. It yields the protein CAWSVHRNYGYTF. The whole variable domain, filled in from reference TRBV30 and TRBJ1-2, reads SQTIHQWPATLVQPVGSPLSLECTVEGTSNPNLYWYRQAAGRGLQLLFYSVGIGQISSEVPQNLSASRPQDRQFILSSKKLLLSDSGFYLCAWSVHRNYGYTFGSGTRLTVV.

The J gene is TRBJ2-1, the V gene TRBV13, with D possibly being TRBD1 (6 bases). Germline loops: CDR1 PRHDT, CDR2 FYEKMQ (reference sequence). Trimming took 2 bases from V and 2 from J, leaving 7 bases between them. The CDR3 is 14 amino acids. The CDR3 sequence: CASSLRTAYNEQFF. The CDR3 bases are TGTGCCAGCAGCTTACGGACAGCCTACAATGAGCAGTTCTTC. Full variable domain (missing parts from reference TRBV13 and TRBJ2-1): AAGVIQSPRHLIKEKRETATLKCYPIPRHDTVYWYQQGPGQDPQFLISFYEKMQSDKGSIPDRFSAQQFSDYHSELNMSSLELGDSALYFCASSLRTAYNEQFFGPGTRLTVL.

The chain employs TRBV30 and TRBJ2-7; D might be TRBD1 (6 bases). Germline V gives CDR1 GTSNPN, CDR2 SVGIG (reference sequence). This CDR3 comprises 15 residues. The V gene lost 0 bases and the J gene lost 7 bases, with 19 bases spanning the gap. The CDR3 here is CAWSVPQGSLGEQYF. The CDR3 DNA follows: TGTGCCTGGAGTGTACCCCAGGGGTCCCTTGGGGAGCAGTACTTC.

The chain has TRBV7-9 and TRBJ1-6; possible D gene TRBD1, 5 bases. In germline, CDR1 is SEHNR, CDR2 FQNEAQ (reference sequence). The CDR3 totals 13 residues. The V end was cut by 1 base, the J end by 14 bases, with 12 bases between. The CDR3 bases are TGTGCCAGCAGCTTAGGTACCGGAGGGGCCCTCCACTTT. This sequence encodes CASSLGTGGALHF.

The J gene is TRBJ1-1, the V gene TRBV5-1; D remains unclear. The V gene's germline CDR1 is SGHRS and CDR2 YFSETQ. The CDR3 is 14 amino acids. V was clipped by 5 bases and J by 1 base, with 12 bases between them. The CDR3: CASRSDTGNTEAFF. In DNA, the CDR3 is TGCGCCAGCAGATCCGACACGGGGAACACTGAAGCTTTCTTT.

This sequence joins TRBV11-2 and TRBJ1-5, with D hard to call. The length of the CDR3 is 14 residues. Trimming cost V 1 base and J 5 bases, with 9 bases left between them. The germline V gene has CDR1 SGHAT and CDR2 FQNNGV. Here the CDR3 reads CASSLGGSDQPQHF. CDR3 nucleotide sequence: TGTGCCAGCAGCTTAGGAGGGTCGGATCAGCCCCAGCATTTT.

This rearrangement joins TRBV19 to TRBJ2-2, with D possibly TRBD1 on 5 matching bases. This CDR3 contains 14 residues. V dropped 5 bases and J dropped 2 bases, with 9 bases sitting between them. In germline, CDR1 is LNHDA, CDR2 SQIVND (reference sequence). CDR3 in DNA: TGTGCCAGTAGTGTGGACAAAAACACCGGGGAGCTGTTTTTT. Translated: CASSVDKNTGELFF.

V and J are TRBV19 and TRBJ2-3, with 9 bases fitting TRBD2. CDR3 length: 16 amino acids. With V trimmed by 4 bases and J by 1 base, 6 bases remained unmatched. The germline gives CDR1 LNHDA, CDR2 SQIVND (reference sequence). The CDR3 nucleotides read TGTGCCAGTAGTACCTTAGCGGGGGTAGGCACAGATACGCAGTATTTT. Residues: CASSTLAGVGTDTQYF.

The DNA for the CDR3 is TGTGCCAGCTCACCAGGCGGGGGGGTCTTAGAGACCCAGTACTTC. It encodes CASSPGGGVLETQYF. The chain couples TRBV18 to TRBJ2-5; TRBD2 matches at 9 bases. The V gene end was trimmed by 2 bases and the J gene end by 4 bases; junction bases not matched to a gene: 5. CDR1 is KGHSH and CDR2 is LQKENI in the germline V gene. This CDR3 region has 15 residues.

J is TRBJ1-1 and V is TRBV6-1, with TRBD1 identical over 7 bases. The germline V gene encodes CDR1 MNHNS and CDR2 SASEGT. V lost 5 bases and J lost 10; bases outside the gene matches: 7. The CDR3 consists of 12 residues. The CDR3 region is CASSTGVRGAFF. Here the CDR3 DNA reads TGTGCCAGCAGTACAGGGGTCCGGGGAGCTTTCTTT.

The chain links TRBV4-2 to TRBJ1-5; a possible D gene is TRBD1 (6 bases). Germline-derived CDR1 and CDR2 are LGHNA and YNFKEQ. The CDR3 is 15 amino acids. Trimming took off 4 bases at V and 4 bases at J, with 14 bases between the two ends. The CDR3 bases are TGTGCCAGCAGCCCAGCCTCAGGGGTGAATCAGCCCCAGCATTTT. Its protein is CASSPASGVNQPQHF.

V usage is TRBV6-1 and J usage is TRBJ1-5; D possibly corresponds to TRBD1 (5 bases). Trimming removed 2 bases from V and 5 bases from J, with 10 bases in between. Germline V gene lookup returns CDR1 MNHNS and CDR2 SASEGT. This CDR3 is built from 14 residues. In nucleotides, the CDR3 is TGTGCCAGCAGTGAACAGGGAGGACATCAGCCCCAGCATTTT. As protein: CASSEQGGHQPQHF.

The rearrangement links TRBV7-9 to TRBJ1-1; unclear D gene. V was clipped by 3 bases and J by 0 bases, with 8 bases between them. The CDR3 runs to 14 residues. Germline CDR1 is SEHNR and CDR2 is FQNEAQ (reference sequence). In nucleotides, the CDR3 is TGTGCCAGCAGCTTTTCAGATATGAACACTGAAGCTTTCTTT. This encodes CASSFSDMNTEAFF.